This T cell receptor beta chain originates from a study of cytomegalovirus exposure and HLA in healthy donors (dated by TCRdb to 2016 to 2017). For context, the study as a whole: In an earlier analysis of about 560 of the donors, 250 to 350 Gb of sequence data and 100 million or so unique TCR beta sequences from 150 million to 200 million T cells were reported. The number of donors typed differed by locus, with about 629-630 for A, B, C, DRB1 and DQB1, 522 for DQA1, 606 for DPA1, and about 450 for DPB1. Roughly 320 gigabases of sequencing data and approximately 92 million unique TCR sequences made up an early release that covered 500 to 700 HLA-typed donors. The study profiled the T cell repertoires of 500 to 800 subjects by immunosequencing and related them to cytomegalovirus serostatus. All discovery cohort repertoires had been generated using a single sequencing platform. A later genetic analysis used genome-wide SNP genotypes for about 65% of the 666 donors, treating that subset as a discovery cohort. A later analysis re-examined previously published TCR beta repertoires from 610 or so donors and added high-resolution HLA genotyping to investigate patterns of TCR occurrence. The aim of the study was to test whether cataloging public T cell receptors could identify signatures of past pathogen exposure. Besides the first cohort of about 730 subjects, a separate validation cohort made up of roughly 120 different subjects was used. Among the approximately 400 genotyped donors, around 81% belonged to the genetic ancestry cluster associated with self-reported Caucasian donors. High-throughput TCR immunosequencing, statistical association of individual TCRs with disease status, and machine learning were combined to predict cytomegalovirus infection status. Among several hundred genotyped donors of the cohort, an average of around 250,000 unique TCR beta nucleotide sequences was sequenced per donor, of which about 20% were non-productive. Because of strong linkage in the cohort, five DR-DQ haplotypes were treated as single units for association and clustering. Rather than drawing on any new phenotypic data, the later analysis identified candidate immune exposures from TCR beta sequences and the way those sequences occurred across donors. To decide whether each TCR beta V gene segment behaved as functional or pseudogenic, an earlier analysis of some 570 of the donors relied on high-throughput TCR beta sequencing. Alongside the repertoire data, information on donor age, sex, ethnicity and CMV serostatus was compiled. Both class I and class II loci were covered by HLA typing, at four-digit resolution.

Libraries were constructed by the immunoSEQ multiplex PCR assay. The multiplex PCR relied on a mix of 60 forward primers for TCR Vbeta segments and 13 reverse primers for TCR Jbeta segments. The CDR3 region of rearranged TCR beta genes was amplified from genomic DNA with a multiplex PCR assay. The Illumina HiSeq System was used to sequence the amplified TCR beta libraries as 87-base-pair reads. Regarding the original processing steps: In a later analysis, tens of millions of unique TCR beta chains were counted across the 500 to 850 repertoires, and approximately 11 million of these chains were shared by at least two donors. Raw reads were error-corrected and collapsed into unique sequences by a nearest-neighbor algorithm in which closely related sequences were merged to remove PCR and sequencing errors. Alignment of CDR3 sequences to IMGT reference sequences was used to assign V, D and J gene segments. For a sequence to be retained, a match of at least six nucleotides was required to both a V gene segment and a J gene segment. A rearrangement counted as productive if the CDR3 had no stop codons and remained in frame with V and J, and every other rearrangement counted as non-productive. Following IMGT convention, CDR3 was defined as the stretch from the second conserved V-encoded cysteine up to the conserved J-encoded phenylalanine. In an earlier analysis of around 570 of the donors, sequences lacking an unambiguous match to a single V gene segment were excluded. In an earlier analysis of 450 to 700 of the donors, V segments were called functional above 56.7% productive rearrangements and were called segregating when the between-donor standard deviation exceeded 5%. A statistical classification framework was built to diagnose cytomegalovirus status from the catalog of TCR beta chain sequences. In a later analysis, V and J genes were assigned by comparing TCR nucleotide sequences against IMGT/GENE-DB human TR gene sequences. A later analysis assigned CDR3 sequences and most-parsimonious VDJ recombination scenarios with the TCRdist pipeline. In a later analysis, every TCR beta chain was defined by the combination of its CDR3 amino acid sequence and its V-gene family, and reads without a unique V-gene family were dropped. To address suspected cross-contamination and a sequencing artifact, a later analysis removed approximately 600 highly shared, low-generation-probability nucleotide sequences. For each public chain, a later analysis derived a clonal expansion index from normalized ranks of inferred template counts within each repertoire. In a later analysis, generation probabilities were computed with a VDJ recombination model fitted to out-of-frame rearrangements, and the resulting probabilities were checked against IGoR. Hypergeometric tests were used in a later analysis to score TCR-TCR, TCR-HLA and TCR-CMV co-occurrence, with a repertoire-size bias correction applied to the TCR pairs. False discovery rates were estimated in a later analysis by permuting HLA or CMV assignments 20 times. In a later analysis, co-occurring TCRs were grouped with DBSCAN, and TCRdist sequence similarity was added when clustering was performed within HLA-allele-positive subsets. Co-occurrence clustering excluded repertoires with fewer than 30,000 or more than 120,000 public chains, plus five with anomalous nucleotide sharing. In its TCRdb copy, this immuneACCESS table keeps in-frame sequences only and misses some clones. Where compared with another copy, unresolved V genes explain less than half of these, and the others have no known cause. D and trimming were read from the DNA, whereas the V and J calls and clone size are those reported in that table. The sample table lists about 140,000 clones, about 80% of them with a count of one. Less than 1.5% of the sample is held by the ten biggest clonotypes.

The table lists this clone with a count of one. The antigen it binds to is not known. No much larger clonotype is one base removed from it; base qualities were not supplied. The cohort was made up of 650 to 700 healthy bone marrow donors. At the time of sampling, all cohort members were nominally healthy, though unrecorded immune exposures were likely present. The donor was CMV seropositive and was included in the group of 250 to 350 seropositive cohort members. Each donor provided a peripheral blood sample, and peripheral blood mononuclear cells were used for TCR beta sequencing. The Qiagen DNeasy Blood Extraction Kit was used to extract genomic DNA from the blood cell samples. Findings and caveats that apply to the study as a whole: The study listed approximately 160 TCR beta chains as associated with cytomegalovirus. When HLA alleles, especially DR and DQ, strongly co-occurred, TCR associations were difficult to assign to individual alleles. In a later analysis, several top co-occurrence clusters were reported to appear linked to parvovirus B19, influenza, CMV and Epstein-Barr virus. Because HLA typing was unavailable for some donors at each locus, only the typed subset was used in association tests. The presence/absence analyses assumed that sequencing depth was roughly uniform across donors, and that assumption may not be true. A later analysis found that most CMV-associated TCR beta chains appeared HLA-restricted, with HLA associations seemingly driven largely by CMV exposure. Some IMGT-functional V segments, including TRBV6-2 and TRBV6-3, could not be distinguished by the 87-base-pair reads and were therefore excluded. In an earlier analysis of more than 500 of the donors, most TCR beta V segments appeared in productive rearrangements about 90% or about 30% of the time, broadly matching IMGT annotations. CMV serostatus was the only immune exposure information available for the cohort. In a later analysis, TCR association rates were found to vary across HLA loci, with the most associated TCRs seen for DRB1 alleles and the fewest for HLA-C alleles. The classifier was reported to diagnose cytomegalovirus status with high specificity and sensitivity in both the original cohort and the validation cohort. This cohort had only TCR beta chains sequenced, and the lack of alpha or paired-chain data limited which features could be detected. Linkage disequilibrium might explain the correlated functional status among segregating V segments, but an unknown experimental factor could not be excluded. A later analysis found that HLA-associated TCR beta chains were more clonally expanded and had lower generation probabilities than equally common non-associated chains. The earlier analysis of about 600 of the donors excluded fewer than 20 rarely observed V segments, including chromosome 9 orphons, because counts were too low. A further reported finding was that TCR beta sequences accurately predicted the HLA-A and HLA-B alleles for most subjects in the first cohort. Compared with the 666-donor mean, donors in an Asian-associated ancestry cluster had fewer N-insertions in productive TCRs, according to a later genetic analysis. In vitro tests confirmed that a few of the cytomegalovirus-associated TCR beta chains recognize cytomegalovirus antigens. An association between a missense DCLRE1C variant and V-gene and J-gene trimming of TCR beta chains was found in a later genetic analysis and replicated in an independent cohort. The authors suggested that the approach could potentially be extended to other disease states and immunological phenotypes. A cluster of highly shared sequence variants was judged likely to represent a technical artifact of the sequencing pipeline. While some public TCRs were present in many individuals, most TCR sequences turned up only very rarely across donors. Specific HLA alleles were associated with roughly 16,000 TCR beta sequences at a false discovery rate of 0.05 in a later analysis.

CDR1 ENHRY and CDR2 SYGVKD were looked up in the germline V gene. There are 13 amino acids in the CDR3, from cysteine to phenylalanine inclusive. The only DNA kept is the CDR3, 39 bases in frame from the first base. Relative to germline, V is 2 bases shorter and J is 4 bases shorter, with 8 bases between their ends. This receptor was obtained from a male donor in good health and CMV-seropositive. Input material: PBMCs. The V gene is TRBV10-3 and the J gene is TRBJ1-2; TRBD1 is a possible D gene, resting on 6 matching bases. The DNA sequence is TGTGCCATCAGTGAGGTCAGGGGCTATGGCTACACCTTC. This sequence encodes CAISEVRGYGYTF.